The following is a T cell receptor (delta chain) sequence with its context. This sequence is one base from a far larger clone and is likely a read error. Germline CDR1 is GEAIGNYY and CDR2 is EKD. This CDR3 contains 14 residues. This record comes from a study of gamma-delta T cells after stem cell transplantation. TCRdb reprocessed the RT-PCR reads through CATT. In the table there are under 2,500 delta-chain clones, about 5.6% of which are singletons. The V call is TRDV2, the J call TRDJ1; TRDD3 matches at 9 bases. Material: gamma-delta T cells. The sequence came from a human donor. It is not recorded whose cells these are; they may come from a transplant donor. CDR3 in amino acids: CARDTLGDTDKLIF. The DNA of the CDR3 is TGTGCCCGTGATACGCTGGGGGATACCGATAAACTCATCTTT.